Listed below are T cell receptor beta chains from one sample, sequenced in a study of post-analysis software for immune sequencing data. MiXCR, run by TCRdb on the PCR reads, gives a single entry per CDR3 protein. The sample comprises roughly 870,000 distinct CDR3 sequences, approximately 53% of which are singletons, and roughly 4.4% rests with the top ten. Sequencing was performed on blood. These TCRs come from a girl aged 10 to 17 with multiple sclerosis. CDR3s include the opening cysteine and the closing phenylalanine or tryptophan. The D gene is left open where the match is weak. The size entry is marked missing in some rows and otherwise reads once, few, many or a size class.

size: few; V: TRBV29-1; D: -; J: TRBJ2-5; DNA: TGCAGCGTATCGGAGGGGGCTAGCGGGCTCATAGAGACCCAGTACTTC; CDR3: CSVSEGASGLIETQYF
size: -; V: TRBV6-5; D: TRBD2; J: TRBJ2-3; DNA: TGTGCCAGCAGTTACTCGTTCCTAGCGGGTCGCACAGATACGCAGTATTTT; CDR3: CASSYSFLAGRTDTQYF
size: -; V: TRBV7-3; D: TRBD2; J: TRBJ2-1; DNA: TGCGCCAGCAGCTTGTTTTCGGGGGGAACCTCCTACAATGAGCAGTTCTTC; CDR3: CASSLFSGGTSYNEQFF
size: few; V: TRBV4-1; D: -; J: TRBJ2-5; DNA: TGCGCCAGCAGCCAAACCTACAAGGCCTCCCCCTGGGAGACCCAGTACTTC; CDR3: CASSQTYKASPWETQYF
size: -; V: TRBV6-2/TRBV6-3; D: TRBD2; J: TRBJ2-1; DNA: TGTGCCAGCAGGCGTCCTCCGGGACTAGCGGACAATGAGCAGTTCTTC; CDR3: CASRRPPGLADNEQFF
size: -; V: TRBV29-1; D: -; J: TRBJ2-3; DNA: TGCAGCCTCGATGGACACAGCACAGATACGCAGTATTTT; CDR3: CSLDGHSTDTQYF
size: -; V: TRBV20-1; D: -; J: TRBJ2-7; DNA: TGCAGTGCAGTCTCGGACGCAATCTCCTACGAGCAGTACTTC; CDR3: CSAVSDAISYEQYF
size: once; V: TRBV20-1; D: -; J: TRBJ2-7; DNA: TGCAGTGCTAGAAACAGGGAGGGGGGCTACGAGCAGTACTTC; CDR3: CSARNREGGYEQYF
size: few; V: TRBV13; D: -; J: TRBJ1-5; DNA: TGTGCCAGCAGCACCCGGGATAGCAATCAGCCCCAGCATTTT; CDR3: CASSTRDSNQPQHF
size: -; V: TRBV27; D: -; J: TRBJ1-4; DNA: TGTGCCAGCAGTTTAAGAACAGGTGGTGAAAAACTGTTTTTT; CDR3: CASSLRTGGEKLFF
size: -; V: TRBV12-3/TRBV12-4; D: -; J: TRBJ2-4; DNA: TGTGCCAGCAGCAGCTCCGGGACGCCTCCGGAGTACTTC; CDR3: CASSSSGTPPEYF
size: -; V: TRBV20-1; D: -; J: TRBJ2-5; DNA: TGCAGTGCTAGACCACTGGGTAGCGGCACATCGTCTCGGACCCAGTACTTC; CDR3: CSARPLGSGTSSRTQYF
size: -; V: TRBV29-1; D: TRBD2; J: TRBJ2-7; DNA: TGCAGCGTTGAGGCGGGGGGGGGCTACGAGCAGTACTTC; CDR3: CSVEAGGGYEQYF
size: -; V: TRBV6-1; D: -; J: TRBJ1-5; DNA: TGTGCCAGCGGTGGGCTCCGTTGGCCCCAGCATTTT; CDR3: CASGGLRWPQHF
size: few; V: TRBV20-1; D: TRBD2; J: TRBJ2-1; DNA: TGCAGTGCTAGTTGGGGGACTAGCGATGAGCAGTTCTTC; CDR3: CSASWGTSDEQFF
size: few; V: TRBV20-1; D: -; J: TRBJ1-5; DNA: TGCAGTGCTAGTCCCGCTTATAGCAATCAGCCCCAGCATTTT; CDR3: CSASPAYSNQPQHF
size: -; V: TRBV20-1; D: TRBD2; J: TRBJ2-5; DNA: TGCAGTGCTACAAATAGCCGGTGGGCTAGCGGGAGGGCCTTGGAGACCCAGTACTTC; CDR3: CSATNSRWASGRALETQYF
size: once; V: TRBV5-1; D: -; J: TRBJ1-2; DNA: TGCGCCAGCAGCATAAAGACACAGGCCTATGGCTACACCTTC; CDR3: CASSIKTQAYGYTF
size: -; V: TRBV7-9; D: TRBD1; J: TRBJ2-7; DNA: TGTGCCAGCAGCACCGACCCGCGACAGGGAACAAGCTCCTACGAGCAGTACTTC; CDR3: CASSTDPRQGTSSYEQYF
size: once; V: TRBV5-1; D: -; J: TRBJ2-1; DNA: TGCGCCAGCAGCTTTGGGGGATTTAGCTCCTACAATGAGCAGTTCTTC; CDR3: CASSFGGFSSYNEQFF
size: few; V: TRBV5-1; D: TRBD2; J: TRBJ2-3; DNA: TGCGCCAGCAGCTCCGGGACTAGTCCCGATACGCAGTATTTT; CDR3: CASSSGTSPDTQYF
size: -; V: TRBV10-3; D: TRBD2; J: TRBJ2-5; DNA: TGTGCCATCAGTCAGACTAGCGGGAGTATTGGGGAGACCCAGTACTTC; CDR3: CAISQTSGSIGETQYF
size: few; V: TRBV9; D: -; J: TRBJ2-6; DNA: TGTGCCAGCAGCGTAGCAAGGTTTGGGTCTGGGGCCAACGTCCTGACTTTC; CDR3: CASSVARFGSGANVLTF
size: -; V: TRBV10-3; D: -; J: TRBJ1-1; DNA: TGTGCCATCAACGGACAGCTGAACACTGAAGCTTTCTTT; CDR3: CAINGQLNTEAFF
size: -; V: TRBV12-3/TRBV12-4; D: -; J: TRBJ2-7; DNA: TGTGCCAGCAGTTTAACAACAGGTTGGAGGCAGTACTTC; CDR3: CASSLTTGWRQYF
size: -; V: TRBV7-9; D: TRBD1; J: TRBJ1-6; DNA: TGTGCCAGCAGCCAGACAGGGGGTATTTCACCCCTCCACTTT; CDR3: CASSQTGGISPLHF
size: -; V: TRBV5-1; D: -; J: TRBJ2-5; DNA: TGCGCCAGCAGCTTGGCGATAAGGGGACTGAAAGACTCGGAGCAGTACTTC; CDR3: CASSLAIRGLKDSEQYF
size: -; V: TRBV7-9; D: TRBD1; J: TRBJ2-7; DNA: TGTGCCAGCAGCTTAGCAGCCGGGTTCGGACAGGGGAAATACTACGAGCAGTACTTC; CDR3: CASSLAAGFGQGKYYEQYF
size: few; V: TRBV7-9; D: -; J: TRBJ1-2; DNA: TGTGCCAGCAGCTTAGCCTCGACAGGAAAGGGCTATGGCTACACCTTC; CDR3: CASSLASTGKGYGYTF
size: -; V: TRBV7-9; D: -; J: TRBJ1-4; DNA: TGTGCCAGCAGCCCTAGGACGGATGAAAAACTGTTTTTT; CDR3: CASSPRTDEKLFF
size: -; V: TRBV4-1; D: -; J: TRBJ1-4; DNA: TGCGCCAGCAGCCAAGCTCCCGCGGCCCTACGCTTACAAAAACTGTTTTTT; CDR3: CASSQAPAALRLQKLFF
size: -; V: TRBV10-3; D: TRBD2; J: TRBJ2-3; DNA: TGTGCCATCAGGACCGGGACTAGCGGGAGCACAGATACGCAGTATTTT; CDR3: CAIRTGTSGSTDTQYF
size: -; V: TRBV20-1; D: -; J: TRBJ1-1; DNA: TGCAGTGCAATAGGATCGAACACTGAAGCTTTCTTT; CDR3: CSAIGSNTEAFF
size: -; V: TRBV7-6; D: -; J: TRBJ2-7; DNA: TGTGCCAGCAGCTTAGCGCGGGGACTTCCCTACGAGCAGTACTTC; CDR3: CASSLARGLPYEQYF
size: -; V: TRBV9; D: TRBD1; J: TRBJ2-4; DNA: TGTGCCAGCAGCTCTCGCGGGACAGGGAACATTCAGTACTTC; CDR3: CASSSRGTGNIQYF
size: -; V: TRBV6-4; D: -; J: TRBJ2-4; DNA: TGTGCCAGCAGTGATGGATCCTACAATGAGCAGTACTTC; CDR3: CASSDGSYNEQYF
size: -; V: TRBV24-1; D: -; J: TRBJ2-7; DNA: TGTGCCACCACCGGTAGGGGATATGGGTCCTACGAGCAGTACTTC; CDR3: CATTGRGYGSYEQYF
size: -; V: TRBV20-1; D: TRBD2; J: TRBJ2-7; DNA: TGCAGTGCTAGAGATTCGCTAGCGGGGGGGGAGCAGTACTTC; CDR3: CSARDSLAGGEQYF
size: -; V: TRBV6-5; D: TRBD1; J: TRBJ2-1; DNA: TGTGCCAGCAGTCTGGACAGGGAAGATGAGCAGTTCTTC; CDR3: CASSLDREDEQFF
size: -; V: TRBV20-1; D: -; J: TRBJ2-7; DNA: TGCAGTGCTAGGGGACATAGAACCTACGAGCAGTACTTC; CDR3: CSARGHRTYEQYF
size: -; V: TRBV4-2; D: -; J: TRBJ1-1; DNA: TGTGCCAGCAGCCAAGTGGCCAACACTGAAGCTTTCTTT; CDR3: CASSQVANTEAFF
size: -; V: TRBV5-1; D: -; J: TRBJ2-1; DNA: TGCGCCAGCAATGCAGGCTATGAGCAGTTCTTC; CDR3: CASNAGYEQFF
size: -; V: TRBV29-1; D: TRBD1; J: TRBJ2-7; DNA: TGCAGCGTTGAAAGGGGACAGGGGGCTTTCTACGAGCAGTACTTC; CDR3: CSVERGQGAFYEQYF
size: -; V: TRBV12-3/TRBV12-4; D: -; J: TRBJ2-1; DNA: TGTGCCAGCAGTCCCCGACCCGGACTGCACCAGTTCTTC; CDR3: CASSPRPGLHQFF
size: -; V: TRBV20-1; D: -; J: TRBJ2-7; DNA: TGCAGTGCTAGAGATCGACAGGAAGAAGACTACGAGCAGTACTTC; CDR3: CSARDRQEEDYEQYF
size: once; V: TRBV7-9; D: TRBD1; J: TRBJ1-6; DNA: TGTGCCAGCATCGGGACAGGTTCCCATAATTCACCCCTCCACTTT; CDR3: CASIGTGSHNSPLHF
size: many; V: TRBV29-1; D: TRBD1; J: TRBJ2-7; DNA: TGCAGCGTTCGGACAGGGAGCTACGAGCAGTACTTC; CDR3: CSVRTGSYEQYF
size: few; V: TRBV5-1; D: TRBD1; J: TRBJ1-2; DNA: TGCGCCAGCAGCCCTGGACAGGGGTTTAGGTATGGCTACACCTTC; CDR3: CASSPGQGFRYGYTF
size: -; V: TRBV29-1; D: -; J: TRBJ2-7; DNA: TGCAGCGCCGGGGACTCCTACGAGCAGTACTTC; CDR3: CSAGDSYEQYF
size: -; V: TRBV25-1; D: TRBD2; J: TRBJ2-5; DNA: TGTGCCAGCAAGAGGGGAGGGTCGCCGACCCAGTACTTC; CDR3: CASKRGGSPTQYF